The next 4 T cell receptor beta chains were all read from a single sample in a study of control samples from healthy donors and cancer patients. The repertoire was sequenced with immunoSEQ multiplex PCR; TCRdb's copy has only in-frame clones and lacks some. This listing includes under 200,000 clones. Material for sequencing was blood. These receptors were taken from a woman in her twenties or thirties in good health.

V gene TRBV28 combines with J gene TRBJ2-7; unclear D gene. Between the trimmed V and J ends, which lost 5 bases and 4 bases, there was a span of 12 bases. This CDR3 comprises 13 residues. Germline V gene sequence: CDR1 MDHEN, CDR2 SYDVKM. The CDR3 region has the DNA TGTGCCAGCAGTCCCGGACCTGAATACGAGCAGTACTTC. Translating it yields CASSPGPEYEQYF.

The gene calls are TRBV5-4 and TRBJ1-1; no clear D gene. V shed 3 bases and J shed 1 base, with 16 bases lying between them. Looked up from germline, CDR1 is SGHNT and CDR2 is YYREEE (reference sequence). The CDR3 totals 16 residues. For the CDR3, the DNA is TGTGCCAGCAGCTCACTCCCTAGACCCAGGAACACTGAAGCTTTCTTT. As protein: CASSSLPRPRNTEAFF.

In DNA form, the CDR3 reads TGTGCCACCTCTGGAAACACCATATATTTT. Protein: CATSGNTIYF. The J gene is TRBJ1-3, the V gene TRBV10-3; D unclear. The germline V and J ends were trimmed by 10 bases and 0 bases, with 1 base remaining between them. Germline V gives CDR1 ENHRY, CDR2 SYGVKD. The CDR3 length is 10 residues.

The rearrangement joins TRBV2 to TRBJ1-4, with D tentatively TRBD1 (6 bases). The germline V gene encodes CDR1 SNHLY and CDR2 FYNNEI. There are 14 residues in the CDR3. The germline V and J ends were trimmed by 3 bases and 4 bases, with 9 bases remaining between them. CDR3 residues: CASSEAGVNEKLFF. CDR3 nucleotides: TGTGCCAGCAGTGAGGCAGGGGTTAATGAAAAACTGTTTTTT.